The clone carrying this TCR beta chain appeared once. The V end was cut by 5 bases, the J end by 2 bases, with 21 bases between. CDR3 length: 17 residues. Per the germline V gene, CDR1 is LGHDT and CDR2 is YNNKEL (reference sequence). The data were taken from a study of CD8 T cells in Susac syndrome. Roughly 0.5 to 1 ug RNA was reverse transcribed with random hexamers. TCRdb called the immunoSEQ multiplex PCR reads again in MiXCR, with one record for every CDR3 protein. The table includes some 220,000 distinct CDR3 sequences, approximately 95% detected once. The clonotype originates from a human donor with multiple sclerosis. This chain connects TRBV3-1 to TRBJ1-1; possible D gene TRBD1, 6 bases. Sequenced: CD4+ T cells from PBMCs. CDR3 residues: CASSIPSVQGYNTEAFF. CDR3 nucleotides: TGTGCCAGCAGCATCCCCTCGGTGCAGGGGTATAACACTGAAGCTTTCTTT.